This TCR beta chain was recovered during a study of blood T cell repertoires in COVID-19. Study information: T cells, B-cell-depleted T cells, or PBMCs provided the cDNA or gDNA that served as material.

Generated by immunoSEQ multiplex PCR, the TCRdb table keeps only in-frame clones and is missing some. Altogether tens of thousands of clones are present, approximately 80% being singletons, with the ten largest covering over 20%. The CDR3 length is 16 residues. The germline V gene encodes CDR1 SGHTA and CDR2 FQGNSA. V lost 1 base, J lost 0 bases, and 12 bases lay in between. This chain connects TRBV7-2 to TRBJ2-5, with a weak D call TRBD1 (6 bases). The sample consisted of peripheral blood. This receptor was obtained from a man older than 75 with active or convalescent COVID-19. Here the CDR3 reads CASSLGGPGNQETQYF. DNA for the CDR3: TGTGCCAGCAGCTTAGGGGGGCCGGGAAACCAAGAGACCCAGTACTTC. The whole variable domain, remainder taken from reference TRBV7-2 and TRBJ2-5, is GAGVSQSPSNKVTEKGKDVELRCDPISGHTALYWYRQSLGQGLEFLIYFQGNSAPDKSGLPSDRFSAERTGGSVSTLTIQRTQQEDSAVYLCASSLGGPGNQETQYFGPGTRLLVL.